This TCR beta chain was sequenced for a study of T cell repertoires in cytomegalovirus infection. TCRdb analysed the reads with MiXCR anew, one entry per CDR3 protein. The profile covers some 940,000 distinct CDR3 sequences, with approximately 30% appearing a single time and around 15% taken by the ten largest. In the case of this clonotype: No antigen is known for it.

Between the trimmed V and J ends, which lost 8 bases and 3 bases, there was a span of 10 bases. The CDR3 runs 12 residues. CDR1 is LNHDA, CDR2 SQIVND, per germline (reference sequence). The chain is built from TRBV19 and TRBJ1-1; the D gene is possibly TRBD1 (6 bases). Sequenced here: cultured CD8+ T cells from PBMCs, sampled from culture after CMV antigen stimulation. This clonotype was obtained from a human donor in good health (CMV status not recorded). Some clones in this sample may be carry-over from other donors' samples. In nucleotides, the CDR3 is TGTGCCAGTGGGGGGGGCGACACTGAAGCTTTCTTT. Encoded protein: CASGGGDTEAFF.